The rows below give T cell receptor beta chains drawn from one sample of a study of blood T cells in healthy people across ages. Using its own MiXCR run on the 5' RACE reads, TCRdb lists one record per CDR3 protein. This table has over a million distinct CDR3 sequences, around 43% appearing once. Sequencing was carried out using blood. The receptors shown here come from a woman aged 60-75 years in good health. CDR3s include the opening cysteine and the closing phenylalanine or tryptophan. A D gene is named only where the DNA matches it firmly. A clone size is listed for some rows: how often the clone was seen (once, few, many), or a class if it is expanded.

V gene,J gene,CDR3 length,clone size,D gene,CDR3 protein,CDR3 DNA
TRBV28,TRBJ1-1,16,few,-,CASSFPGAGMNTEAFF,TGTGCCAGCAGTTTTCCAGGGGCAGGCATGAACACTGAAGCTTTCTTT
TRBV28,TRBJ2-7,13,few,-,CASTRDSLGEQYF,TGTGCCAGCACCCGGGACTCCCTCGGGGAGCAGTACTTC
TRBV14,TRBJ1-2,14,-,-,CASSEQDLVYGYTF,TGTGCCAGCAGCGAACAGGACTTGGTCTATGGCTACACCTTC
TRBV9,TRBJ2-1,15,few,TRBD2,CASSSRTSGRGEQFF,TGTGCCAGCAGCTCCCGGACTAGCGGGAGGGGCGAGCAGTTCTTC
TRBV29-1,TRBJ1-1,16,-,TRBD1,CSVLTGGARRNTEAFF,TGCAGCGTCTTGACAGGGGGCGCGAGGAGGAACACTGAAGCTTTCTTT
TRBV5-1,TRBJ2-5,15,-,-,CASSWAQGRQETQYF,TGCGCCAGCAGCTGGGCCCAGGGGAGGCAAGAGACCCAGTACTTC
TRBV2,TRBJ2-5,15,few,TRBD2,CASRVLAGHQETQYF,TGTGCCAGCAGAGTCCTAGCGGGGCACCAAGAGACCCAGTACTTC
TRBV5-1,TRBJ2-1,17,-,-,CASSLEFRESSYNEQFF,TGCGCCAGCAGCTTGGAGTTCAGGGAGAGCTCCTACAATGAGCAGTTCTTC
TRBV30,TRBJ1-1,14,-,TRBD1,CAWGGDRANTEAFF,TGTGCCTGGGGTGGGGACAGGGCCAACACTGAAGCTTTCTTT
TRBV10-3,TRBJ2-1,17,-,TRBD2,CASTGTSGTSSYNEQFF,TGTGCCAGCACCGGGACTAGCGGGACCAGCTCCTACAATGAGCAGTTCTTC
TRBV25-1,TRBJ2-7,15,-,-,CASSDRGQVWYEQYF,TGTGCCAGCAGTGATCGAGGCCAGGTCTGGTACGAGCAGTACTTC
TRBV9,TRBJ2-7,16,-,-,CASSPTGTLHRNEQYF,TGTGCCAGCAGCCCAACCGGGACCCTCCACCGAAATGAGCAGTACTTC
TRBV12-3/TRBV12-4,TRBJ1-4,13,-,-,CASSFGSWEKLFF,TGTGCCAGCAGTTTTGGGAGTTGGGAAAAACTGTTTTTT
TRBV2,TRBJ2-1,15,-,TRBD2,CASVRVAGTYNEQFF,TGTGCCAGCGTTCGGGTAGCGGGGACCTACAATGAGCAGTTCTTC
TRBV7-9,TRBJ1-1,16,-,-,CASSFPAGGWNTEAFF,TGTGCCAGCAGCTTCCCGGCAGGCGGGTGGAACACTGAAGCTTTCTTT
TRBV29-1,TRBJ1-2,16,-,TRBD1,CSVERAGGLFPYGYTF,TGCAGCGTTGAAAGGGCAGGGGGCCTTTTTCCTTATGGCTACACCTTC
TRBV6-2/TRBV6-3,TRBJ1-6,15,-,-,CASSYGRLANSPLHF,TGTGCCAGCAGTTACGGGCGGCTCGCGAATTCACCCCTCCACTTT
TRBV6-6,TRBJ1-5,14,few,-,CASSYLPYNQPQHF,TGTGCCAGCAGTTACTTGCCTTATAATCAGCCCCAGCATTTT
TRBV30,TRBJ2-3,13,-,TRBD2,CASTSGQTDTQYF,TGTGCCTCAACTAGCGGGCAGACAGATACGCAGTATTTT
TRBV5-1,TRBJ1-1,18,-,TRBD1,CASSYGARGRGVNTEAFF,TGCGCCAGCAGCTATGGGGCTAGGGGGCGAGGGGTAAACACTGAAGCTTTCTTT
TRBV27,TRBJ1-6,17,once,TRBD1,CASSLTGQGIYNSPLHF,TGTGCCAGCAGTTTAACGGGACAGGGGATTTATAATTCACCCCTCCACTTT
TRBV24-1,TRBJ2-3,17,few,-,CATSDFQGGFSTDTQYF,TGTGCCACCAGTGATTTTCAGGGGGGGTTTAGCACAGATACGCAGTATTTT
TRBV7-8,TRBJ2-6,18,-,TRBD1,CASSLRDRGPSGANVLTF,TGTGCCAGCAGCTTACGGGACAGGGGGCCCTCTGGGGCCAACGTCCTGACTTTC
TRBV27,TRBJ2-1,17,-,TRBD2,CASSLNSPGGPRDEQFF,TGTGCCAGCAGTTTAAACTCTCCGGGAGGGCCGAGGGATGAGCAGTTCTTC
TRBV28,TRBJ2-7,18,few,TRBD2,CASSPDLAGGPNGYEQYF,TGTGCCAGCAGCCCGGACTTAGCGGGAGGGCCGAACGGGTACGAGCAGTACTTC
TRBV29-1,TRBJ2-1,12,few,TRBD1,CSFRAGGNEQFF,TGCAGTTTTAGGGCAGGGGGCAATGAGCAGTTCTTC
TRBV5-1,TRBJ2-1,17,-,TRBD2,CASSLAVTSGAYNEQFF,TGCGCCAGCAGCTTGGCGGTCACTAGCGGAGCGTACAATGAGCAGTTCTTC
TRBV27,TRBJ2-7,14,-,-,CASSRGAGLGEQYF,TGTGCCAGCAGTAGGGGGGCAGGGCTTGGCGAGCAGTACTTC
TRBV6-2/TRBV6-3,TRBJ1-2,14,few,-,CASSYSGSGYGYTF,TGTGCCAGCAGTTACTCGGGGTCGGGCTATGGCTACACCTTC
TRBV11-2,TRBJ2-3,16,-,TRBD1,CASRNKTGVRTDTQYF,TGTGCCAGCAGAAACAAAACAGGGGTCCGCACAGATACGCAGTATTTT
TRBV9,TRBJ2-1,15,once,-,CASSGRSGGWDEQFF,TGTGCCAGCAGCGGTCGTAGTGGGGGCTGGGATGAGCAGTTCTTC
TRBV25-1,TRBJ1-2,15,many,-,CASSDIGSGAYGYTF,TGTGCCAGCAGTGATATCGGATCGGGGGCCTATGGCTACACCTTC
TRBV6-5,TRBJ2-1,11,few,-,CASRTGREQFF,TGTGCCAGCAGGACAGGTCGTGAGCAGTTCTTC
TRBV9,TRBJ2-4,15,few,-,CASSVQGGAKNIQYF,TGTGCCAGCAGCGTTCAGGGGGGGGCCAAAAACATTCAGTACTTC
TRBV25-1,TRBJ2-3,13,few,-,CASSRHELDTQYF,TGTGCCAGCAGCCGCCACGAGCTAGATACGCAGTATTTT
TRBV20-1,TRBJ2-2,15,-,TRBD2,CSARDRTSGTGELFF,TGCAGTGCTAGGGACCGGACTAGCGGGACCGGGGAGCTGTTTTTT
TRBV25-1,TRBJ2-3,11,-,-,CASSGYPSQYF,TGTGCCAGCAGTGGATACCCCTCCCAGTATTTT
TRBV11-2,TRBJ2-5,13,few,-,CASSLWRAETQYF,TGTGCCAGCAGCTTATGGAGGGCTGAGACCCAGTACTTC
TRBV13,TRBJ2-4,12,-,-,CASSTAADEQYF,TGTGCCAGCAGTACTGCCGCCGATGAGCAGTACTTC
TRBV6-5,TRBJ1-2,12,many,-,CASSEGGYGYTF,TGTGCCAGCAGTGAAGGGGGCTATGGCTACACCTTC
TRBV5-1,TRBJ2-1,12,few,-,CASSLMDPEQFF,TGCGCCAGCAGCTTGATGGATCCTGAGCAGTTCTTC
TRBV27,TRBJ1-1,14,-,-,CASSLSGRGTEAFF,TGTGCCAGCAGTTTGTCAGGTCGGGGCACTGAAGCTTTCTTT
TRBV7-2,TRBJ2-7,15,few,TRBD2,CASSLPSGRNYEQYF,TGTGCCAGCAGCTTACCTAGCGGGAGGAACTACGAGCAGTACTTC
TRBV5-1,TRBJ2-3,14,-,-,CASSLELKADTQYF,TGCGCCAGCAGCTTGGAGCTGAAGGCAGATACGCAGTATTTT
TRBV28,TRBJ2-7,13,-,TRBD2,CASSAGMSYEQYF,TGTGCCAGCTCAGCGGGAATGTCCTACGAGCAGTACTTC
TRBV29-1,TRBJ2-4,15,few,-,CSVVAINDQGGIQYF,TGCAGCGTTGTAGCAATAAACGACCAAGGTGGCATTCAGTACTTC
TRBV5-1,TRBJ1-6,15,-,-,CASSLGIRDNSPLHF,TGCGCCAGCAGCTTGGGCATCCGTGATAATTCACCCCTCCACTTT
TRBV12-3/TRBV12-4,TRBJ1-2,14,few,-,CASSFGDGFYGYTF,TGTGCCAGCAGTTTTGGGGACGGATTCTATGGCTACACCTTC
TRBV7-8,TRBJ2-3,14,-,-,CASSPSARTDTQYF,TGTGCCAGCAGCCCTAGCGCCCGCACAGATACGCAGTATTTT
TRBV7-2,TRBJ2-5,17,-,-,CASSLGDLTAGDETQYF,TGTGCCAGCAGCTTAGGTGACCTTACGGCAGGGGACGAGACCCAGTACTTC
TRBV9,TRBJ2-1,13,-,-,CASSVSPSDEQFF,TGTGCCAGCAGCGTCTCCCCCAGCGATGAGCAGTTCTTC
TRBV11-2,TRBJ2-5,15,-,-,CASTLGIRIEETQYF,TGTGCCAGCACCTTAGGAATCCGGATAGAAGAGACCCAGTACTTC
TRBV19,TRBJ1-4,14,-,-,CASSWTAINEKLFF,TGTGCCAGTAGTTGGACAGCCATTAATGAAAAACTGTTTTTT
TRBV11-2,TRBJ2-2,15,-,TRBD2,CASRITSGATGELFF,TGTGCCAGCAGGATAACTAGCGGGGCCACCGGGGAGCTGTTTTTT
TRBV3-1,TRBJ2-7,17,few,-,CASSQDGRRDVPYEQYF,TGTGCCAGCAGCCAAGATGGGCGAAGGGACGTTCCCTACGAGCAGTACTTC